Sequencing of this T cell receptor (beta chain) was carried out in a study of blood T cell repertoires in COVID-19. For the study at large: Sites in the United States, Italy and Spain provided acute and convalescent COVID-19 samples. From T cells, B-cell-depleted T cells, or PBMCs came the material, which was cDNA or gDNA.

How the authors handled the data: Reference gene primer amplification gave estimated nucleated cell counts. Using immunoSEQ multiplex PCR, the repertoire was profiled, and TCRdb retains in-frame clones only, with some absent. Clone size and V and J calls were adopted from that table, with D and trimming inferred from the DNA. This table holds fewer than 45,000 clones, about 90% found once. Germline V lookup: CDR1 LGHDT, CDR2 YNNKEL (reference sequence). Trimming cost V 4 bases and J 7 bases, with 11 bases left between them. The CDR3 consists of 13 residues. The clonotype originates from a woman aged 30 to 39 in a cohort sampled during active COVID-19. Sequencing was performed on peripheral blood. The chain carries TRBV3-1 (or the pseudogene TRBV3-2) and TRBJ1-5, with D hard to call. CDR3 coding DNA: TGTGCCAGCAGCCCTCTCCGAGGGCAGCCCCAGCATTTT. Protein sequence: CASSPLRGQPQHF.